This T cell receptor (beta chain) was retrieved from a study of synovial regulatory T cells in juvenile arthritis. Each patient with active arthritis gave synovial fluid along with matched peripheral blood. This clone shows up as medium-sized (0.01 to 0.1%) by frequency. The antigen remains unidentified. Only in-frame clones appear in the TCRdb table, and some are missing; sequencing was by immunoSEQ multiplex PCR. The sample has some 1,700 clones. Study-level findings and limits: iaTreg TCR repertoires were largely private across patients and partially overlapped synovial Teff and blood CPL.

The receptor comes from a donor aged 2-29 years with juvenile idiopathic arthritis. What was sequenced was Treg cells from the synovium.

The CDR3 loop is CASTSTGSGNSPLHF. The V gene is TRBV19, the J gene TRBJ1-6. The CDR3 extends over 15 amino acids. No coding sequence is recorded. In germline, CDR1 is LNHDA, CDR2 SQIVND (reference sequence).